Presented here are 24 T cell receptor beta chains from one specimen sequenced in a study of blood T cell repertoires in COVID-19. Clones were read by immunoSEQ multiplex PCR, and TCRdb kept only the in-frame ones, dropping some. This sample carries about 100,000 clones, 80% to 90% of them seen once, and the ten largest clones take around 5.4%. What was sequenced was peripheral blood. The receptors were sampled from a human donor in a cohort sampled during active COVID-19.

The chain has TRBV5-6 and TRBJ1-4, with D unresolved. Germline assignment: CDR1 SGHDT and CDR2 YYEEEE. V lost 1 base, J lost 4 bases, and 11 bases lay in between. This CDR3 comprises 15 residues. CDR3 DNA: TGTGCCAGCAGCTTGTTTCATGGCCGTAATGAAAAACTGTTTTTT. Translated: CASSLFHGRNEKLFF.

The DNA of the CDR3 is TGTGCCATCAGTGAGGGGGGCGACCAAGAGACCCAGTACTTC. Its protein is CAISEGGDQETQYF. The J gene is TRBJ2-5, the V gene TRBV10-3; a possible D gene is TRBD1 (6 bases). V lost 2 bases to trimming and J lost 0 bases, with 7 bases between them. Germline CDR1 is ENHRY and CDR2 is SYGVKD. This CDR3 is built from 14 residues.

The chain uses TRBV10-3 and TRBJ2-1; TRBD2 might be the D (6 bases). The germline V and J ends were trimmed by 10 bases and 10 bases, with 17 bases remaining between them. This CDR3 comprises 12 residues. Per germline, CDR1 ENHRY and CDR2 SYGVKD. CDR3 loop: CATRDSDQEQFF. For the CDR3, the DNA is TGTGCCACCCGGGACTCCGATCAGGAGCAGTTCTTC.

The chain combines TRBV28 with TRBJ2-5; TRBD2 aligns across 9 bases. The V and J ends lost 2 bases and 4 bases, in that order; junction bases with no gene match: 5. The CDR3 spans 15 residues. Germline CDR1 reads MDHEN; CDR2 reads SYDVKM. The CDR3 loop reads CASSLIGGRGETQYF. For the CDR3, the DNA is TGTGCCAGCAGTTTAATAGGCGGGAGGGGAGAGACCCAGTACTTC. Full variable domain (outside the CDR3, taken from reference TRBV28 and TRBJ2-5): DVKVTQSSRYLVKRTGEKVFLECVQDMDHENMFWYRQDPGLGLRLIYFSYDVKMKEKGDIPEGYSVSREKKERFSLILESASTNQTSMYLCASSLIGGRGETQYFGPGTRLLVL.

The chain links TRBV5-6 to TRBJ1-6; 7 bases fit TRBD1. The CDR3 covers 17 residues. The trim removed 4 bases at V and 1 base at J, leaving 8 bases unmatched. Germline assignment: CDR1 SGHDT and CDR2 YYEEEE. The CDR3: CASSPTGFNSYNSPLHF. Written as DNA, the CDR3 is TGTGCCAGCAGCCCGACAGGGTTTAATTCCTATAATTCACCCCTCCACTTT. The full variable domain, its missing parts supplied by reference TRBV5-6 and TRBJ1-6, is DAGVTQSPTHLIKTRGQQVTLRCSPKSGHDTVSWYQQALGQGPQFIFQYYEEEERQRGNFPDRFSGHQFPNYSSELNVNALLLGDSALYLCASSPTGFNSYNSPLHFGNGTRLTVT.

The chain uses TRBV29-1 and TRBJ2-6; 7 bases are a match to TRBD1. CDR3 length: 14 residues. The trim removed 4 bases at V and 4 bases at J, leaving 4 bases unmatched. Germline loops: CDR1 SQVTM, CDR2 ANQGSEA. This CDR3 is CSVARGTGANVLTF. The CDR3 coding sequence is TGCAGCGTTGCCAGGGGGACGGGGGCCAACGTCCTGACTTTC.

The chain uses TRBV28 and TRBJ2-2; D possibly corresponds to TRBD2 (5 bases). The V end was cut by 7 bases, the J end by 6 bases, with 18 bases between. CDR3 length equals 15 residues. The germline CDR1 and CDR2 sequences are MDHEN and SYDVKM. The CDR3: CASTIARDFAGELFF. CDR3 in DNA: TGTGCCAGCACCATAGCCCGGGATTTCGCCGGGGAGCTGTTTTTT.

This chain joins TRBV7-2 and TRBJ2-1; 9 bases fit TRBD2. Germline V gene sequence: CDR1 SGHTA, CDR2 FQGNSA. V was clipped by 5 bases and J by 5 bases; unmatched bases: 10. The CDR3 length is 16 residues. CDR3 nucleotides: TGTGCCAGCAGCCAACGATTAGCGGGGGAAAACAATGAGCAGTTCTTC. It yields the protein CASSQRLAGENNEQFF. The full variable domain, with the rest looked up from reference TRBV7-2 and TRBJ2-1, is GAGVSQSPSNKVTEKGKDVELRCDPISGHTALYWYRQSLGQGLEFLIYFQGNSAPDKSGLPSDRFSAERTGGSVSTLTIQRTQQEDSAVYLCASSQRLAGENNEQFFGPGTRLTVL.

The table lists this clone with a count of one. The chain combines TRBV7-2 with TRBJ2-5; 7 bases agree with TRBD2. The CDR3 has 16 amino acids. CDR1 and CDR2 (germline): SGHTA, FQGNSA. Trimming at V came to 2 bases and at J to 2 bases, leaving 8 bases not matched to a gene. Here the CDR3 reads CASSLSASGRQETQYF. The CDR3 DNA reads TGTGCCAGCAGCTTATCGGCTAGCGGACGACAAGAGACCCAGTACTTC.

This sequence joins TRBV19 and TRBJ1-2, with D maybe TRBD1 (5 bases). The germline CDR1 and CDR2 sequences are LNHDA and SQIVND (reference sequence). V dropped 7 bases and J dropped 4 bases, with 13 bases sitting between them. There are 13 residues in the CDR3. In nucleotides, the CDR3 is TGTGCCAGTATGCGGAGGGGCGTCTATGGCTACACCTTC. Translation: CASMRRGVYGYTF.

This chain connects TRBV29-1 to TRBJ2-5; TRBD1 matches at 8 bases. Germline-derived CDR1 and CDR2 are SQVTM and ANQGSEA. Losses at the gene ends were 3 bases for V and 7 bases for J; bases not matched to a gene: 7. The CDR3 has 13 amino acids. The chain's CDR3 is CSVDATGAGTQYF. The CDR3 DNA reads TGCAGCGTTGACGCGACAGGGGCGGGGACCCAGTACTTC.

The chain has TRBV15 and TRBJ1-5; D unresolved. Looked up from germline, CDR1 is LNHNV and CDR2 is YYDKDF (reference sequence). This CDR3 is built from 12 residues. V was clipped by 0 bases and J by 7 bases, with 4 bases between them. For the CDR3, the DNA is TGTGCCACCAGCAGAGACAAACAGCCCCAGCATTTT. Amino acid sequence: CATSRDKQPQHF.

J is TRBJ1-1 and V is TRBV7-9; 9 nucleotides agree with TRBD1. The CDR3 sequence is 14 residues long. With 0 bases clipped from V and 7 bases from J, the junction kept 3 bases outside the gene matches. Germline-derived CDR1 and CDR2 are SEHNR and FQNEAQ (reference sequence). The CDR3 loop is CASSLAGTGLEAFF. The CDR3 nucleotides are TGTGCCAGCAGCTTAGCCGGGACAGGGCTTGAAGCTTTCTTT.

The chain combines TRBV2 with TRBJ1-4; TRBD1 matches at 7 bases. Germline values: CDR1 SNHLY, CDR2 FYNNEI. The CDR3 covers 16 residues. The J segment lost 0 bases and the V segment lost 5 bases, leaving 6 bases of the junction unmatched. CDR3 DNA: TGTGCCAGCAGTCCTACCACAGGGGCAACTAATGAAAAACTGTTTTTT. This translates into CASSPTTGATNEKLFF.

This clone was counted once. This chain joins TRBV4-3 and TRBJ1-4, with TRBD1 matching 11 bases. This CDR3 comprises 15 residues. Germline CDR1 and CDR2: LGHNA and YSLEER. With V trimmed by 3 bases and J by 7 bases, 4 bases remained unmatched. CDR3 loop: CASSQSGTGGEKLFF. The CDR3 region has the DNA TGCGCCAGCAGCCAGAGCGGGACAGGGGGTGAAAAACTGTTTTTT.

The chain joins TRBV10-2 to TRBJ2-1; possible D gene TRBD2, 5 bases. This CDR3 region has 14 residues. Germline V gives CDR1 WSHSY, CDR2 SAAADI. Trimming took 4 bases from V and 7 from J, leaving 14 bases between them. CDR3 sequence: CASSASDSLNEQFF. The CDR3 coding sequence is TGCGCCAGCAGTGCCTCGGACTCGTTGAATGAGCAGTTCTTC.

The chain couples TRBV6-5 to TRBJ2-5; TRBD1 agrees at 9 bases. Germline V gene sequence: CDR1 MNHEY, CDR2 SVGAGI. With 3 bases clipped from V and 6 bases from J, the junction kept 8 bases outside the gene matches. The CDR3 length is 15 residues. CDR3 region: CASSYKTGGPKTQYF. The CDR3, as DNA: TGTGCCAGCAGTTATAAGACAGGGGGTCCCAAGACCCAGTACTTC.

J is TRBJ2-7 and V is TRBV27; 7 nucleotides line up with TRBD2. Germline V gene lookup returns CDR1 MNHEY and CDR2 SMNVEV (reference sequence). CDR3 size: 13 residues. The J segment lost 7 bases and the V segment lost 6 bases, leaving 9 bases of the junction unmatched. The CDR3 here is CASRLRDYGEQYF. CDR3 DNA: TGTGCCAGCAGGCTCCGGGACTATGGAGAGCAGTACTTC.

The CDR3 bases are TGTGCCAGCAGCGTACGTGGTGGGCAGGGCCCCTACGAGCAGTACTTC. Translation: CASSVRGGQGPYEQYF. V and J are TRBV9 and TRBJ2-7; D is possibly TRBD1 (5 bases). Per germline, CDR1 SGDLS and CDR2 YYNGEE. V was pared by 1 base and J by 2 bases, with 16 bases between. This CDR3 is built from 16 residues.

The V and J genes are TRBV30 and TRBJ2-5, with 13 positions matching TRBD2. Germline V gives CDR1 GTSNPN, CDR2 SVGIG (reference sequence). V lost 0 bases to trimming and J lost 8 bases; unmatched junction nucleotides: 6. There are 15 residues in the CDR3. DNA of the CDR3: TGTGCCTGGAGTGTACCCCGGACTAGCGGGAGCACCCAGTACTTC. Protein product: CAWSVPRTSGSTQYF.

The CDR3 nucleotides are TGCGCCAGCAGTCAATCTGGGACAGGGAATCGGGAAAAACTGTTTTTT. Translated, it gives CASSQSGTGNREKLFF. The chain has TRBV23-1 and TRBJ1-4; the match to TRBD1 covers 9 bases. TRBV23-1 is treated as an ORF (open reading frame) with a function not yet certain. This CDR3 is built from 16 residues. V lost 0 bases to trimming and J lost 8 bases; unmatched junction nucleotides: 7.

The chain carries TRBV9 and TRBJ1-6, with D possibly TRBD1 on 5 matching bases. Germline CDR1 SGDLS, CDR2 YYNGEE. The CDR3 sequence is 13 residues long. Trimming left V 3 bases short and J 13 bases short, with 14 bases between. CDR3 sequence: CASSDRRSGPLHF. The CDR3 region has the DNA TGTGCCAGCAGCGACAGGAGATCGGGCCCCCTCCACTTT.

The chain carries TRBV5-1 and TRBJ2-1; 9 bases map to TRBD1. V lost 4 bases, J lost 8 bases, and 10 bases stayed unmatched. This CDR3 is 15 amino acids long. CDR1 and CDR2 from the germline V gene are SGHRS and YFSETQ. Here the CDR3 reads CASSTTGGRIHEQFF. In nucleotides, the CDR3 is TGCGCCAGCAGCACGACAGGGGGTAGGATCCATGAGCAGTTCTTC.

The chain links TRBV28 to TRBJ1-3; D is undetermined. There are 16 residues in the CDR3. The V and J ends lost 4 bases and 0 bases respectively, with 13 bases between them. Germline values: CDR1 MDHEN, CDR2 SYDVKM. CDR3 bases: TGTGCCAGCAGTTCCTCTGGCATCAGCTCTGGAAACACCATATATTTT. Amino acid sequence: CASSSSGISSGNTIYF. The whole variable domain, remainder taken from reference TRBV28 and TRBJ1-3, is DVKVTQSSRYLVKRTGEKVFLECVQDMDHENMFWYRQDPGLGLRLIYFSYDVKMKEKGDIPEGYSVSREKKERFSLILESASTNQTSMYLCASSSSGISSGNTIYFGEGSWLTVV.